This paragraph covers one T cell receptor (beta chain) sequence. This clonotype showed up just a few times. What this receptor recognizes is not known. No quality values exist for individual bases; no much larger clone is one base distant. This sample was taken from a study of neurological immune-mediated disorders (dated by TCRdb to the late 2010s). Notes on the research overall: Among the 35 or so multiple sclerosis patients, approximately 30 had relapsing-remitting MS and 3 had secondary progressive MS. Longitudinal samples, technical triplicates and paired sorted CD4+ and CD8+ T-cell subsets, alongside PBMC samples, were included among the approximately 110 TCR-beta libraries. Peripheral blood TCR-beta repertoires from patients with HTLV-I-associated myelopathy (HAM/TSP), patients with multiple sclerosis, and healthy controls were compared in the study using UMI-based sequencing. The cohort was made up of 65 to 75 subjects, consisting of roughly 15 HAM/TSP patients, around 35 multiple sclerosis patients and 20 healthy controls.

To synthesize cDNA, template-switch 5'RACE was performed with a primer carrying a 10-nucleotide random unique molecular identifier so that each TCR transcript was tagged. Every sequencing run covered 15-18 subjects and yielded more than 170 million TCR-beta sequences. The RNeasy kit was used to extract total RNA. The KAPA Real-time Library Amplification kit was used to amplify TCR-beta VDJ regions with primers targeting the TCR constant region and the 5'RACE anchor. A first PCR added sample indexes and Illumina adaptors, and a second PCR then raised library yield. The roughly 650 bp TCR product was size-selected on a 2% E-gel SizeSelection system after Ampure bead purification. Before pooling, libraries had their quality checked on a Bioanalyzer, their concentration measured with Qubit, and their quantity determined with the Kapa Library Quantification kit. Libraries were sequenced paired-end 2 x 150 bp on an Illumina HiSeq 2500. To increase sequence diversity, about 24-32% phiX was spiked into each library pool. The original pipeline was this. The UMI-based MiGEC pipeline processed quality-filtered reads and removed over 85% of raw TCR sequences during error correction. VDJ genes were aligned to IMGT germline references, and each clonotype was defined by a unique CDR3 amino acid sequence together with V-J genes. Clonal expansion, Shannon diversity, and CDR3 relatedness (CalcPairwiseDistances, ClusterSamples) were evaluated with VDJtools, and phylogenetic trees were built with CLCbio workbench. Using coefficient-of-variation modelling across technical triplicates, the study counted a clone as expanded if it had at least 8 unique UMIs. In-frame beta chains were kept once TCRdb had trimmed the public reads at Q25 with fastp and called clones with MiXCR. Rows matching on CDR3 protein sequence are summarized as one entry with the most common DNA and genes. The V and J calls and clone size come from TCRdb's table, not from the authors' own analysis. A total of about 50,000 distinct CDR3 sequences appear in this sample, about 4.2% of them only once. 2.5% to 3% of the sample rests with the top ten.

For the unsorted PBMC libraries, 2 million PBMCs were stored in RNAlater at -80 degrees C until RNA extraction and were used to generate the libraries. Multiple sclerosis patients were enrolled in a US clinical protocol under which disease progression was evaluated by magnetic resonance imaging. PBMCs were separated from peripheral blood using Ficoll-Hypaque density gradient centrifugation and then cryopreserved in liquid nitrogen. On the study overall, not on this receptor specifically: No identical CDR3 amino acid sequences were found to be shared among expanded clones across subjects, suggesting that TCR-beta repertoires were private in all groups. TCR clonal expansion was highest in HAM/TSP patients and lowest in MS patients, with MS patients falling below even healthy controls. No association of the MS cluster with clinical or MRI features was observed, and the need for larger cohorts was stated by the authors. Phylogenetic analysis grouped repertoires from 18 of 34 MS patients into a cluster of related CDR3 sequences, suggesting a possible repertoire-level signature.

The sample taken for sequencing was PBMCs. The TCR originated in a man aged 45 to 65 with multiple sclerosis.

The bases are TGTGCCAGCAGCCCTCAAGTACGTTCCTACAATGAGCAGTTCTTC. The encoded protein is CASSPQVRSYNEQFF. This chain is built from TRBV12-3 or TRBV12-4 and TRBJ2-1; the D gene lacks a confident call. V loses 6 bases of germline sequence and J loses 1 base, and the interval between the two ends is 13 bases. Measured from the cysteine to the phenylalanine, the CDR3 is 15 residues long. CDR3 DNA is the only sequence kept; it has 45 bases, read in frame from the first base.